This T cell receptor (beta chain) was identified during a study of T cell responses to AZD1222 COVID-19 vaccine. Whole-study findings and limits: The donor cohort was predominantly white British with a female majority, and clonal diversity may have been underestimated. Reportedly, nearly half the spike-specific TCRs target unmutated variant regions.

Notes on this clone: Its matching antigen is unknown.

TCRdb's table, derived via immunoSEQ multiplex PCR, lists solely in-frame clones and lacks some. This table holds about 120,000 clones, about 90% found once. This CDR3 is 15 amino acids long. V shed 3 bases, J shed 7 bases, and the junction held 8 bases outside the gene matches. Germline-derived CDR1 and CDR2 are LGHNA and YSLEER. V and J are TRBV4-3 and TRBJ2-2, with TRBD1 matching 7 bases. The sequencing here drew on peripheral blood, taken on day 0 of AZD1222 vaccination. The TCR sequence derives from an adult in good health. CDR3 loop: CASSHSDRASGELFF. CDR3 sequence (DNA): TGCGCCAGCAGCCACAGCGACAGGGCGAGCGGGGAGCTGTTTTTT.